This T cell receptor beta chain was captured by sequencing in a study of cytomegalovirus exposure and HLA in healthy donors (dated by TCRdb to 2016 to 2017). The study in broad terms: An earlier analysis of roughly 500 of the donors reported over 250 Gb of sequence data and 90 million to 120 million unique TCR beta sequences obtained from some 200 million T cells. An early release covering approximately 600 HLA-typed donors comprised about 300 gigabases of sequencing data and tens of millions of unique TCR sequences. Of the 350 to 400 genotyped donors, about 80% fell in the genetic ancestry cluster associated with self-reported Caucasian donors. The study aimed to test whether cataloging public T cell receptors could reveal signatures of past pathogen exposure. The study profiled the T cell repertoires of more than 500 subjects by immunosequencing and related them to cytomegalovirus serostatus. A separate validation cohort of some 130 different subjects was used in addition to the 666-subject first cohort. To predict cytomegalovirus infection status, the study brought together high-throughput TCR immunosequencing, statistical association of individual TCRs with disease status, and machine learning. A later analysis re-examined previously published TCR beta repertoires from roughly 650 donors and added high-resolution HLA genotyping to investigate patterns of TCR occurrence. Rather than using new phenotypic data, the later analysis identified candidate immune exposures from TCR beta sequences and from how often those sequences occurred across donors. To decide whether each TCR beta V gene segment behaved as functional or pseudogenic, an earlier analysis of nearly 600 of the donors relied on high-throughput TCR beta sequencing. Donor age, sex, ethnicity and CMV serostatus were compiled alongside the repertoire data. A later genetic analysis used genome-wide SNP genotypes for about 60% of the roughly 700 donors, treating that subset as a discovery cohort. All discovery cohort repertoires had been generated on a single sequencing platform. Both class I and class II loci were covered by HLA typing, at four-digit resolution. Typing coverage differed by locus: A, B, C, DRB1 and DQB1 were typed in roughly 620-640 donors, DQA1 in 522, DPA1 in 600 to 610, and DPB1 in approximately 450. About five DR-DQ haplotypes were treated as single units for association and clustering because of strong linkage in the cohort. Among about 400 genotyped donors of the cohort, an average of approximately 220,000 unique TCR beta nucleotide sequences was sequenced per donor, of which 15% to 20% were non-productive.

Receptors were amplified or captured by the immunoSEQ multiplex PCR assay. The multiplex PCR relied on a mix of 60 forward primers for TCR Vbeta segments and 13 reverse primers for TCR Jbeta segments. A multiplex PCR assay on genomic DNA amplified the CDR3 region of rearranged TCR beta genes. Amplified TCR beta libraries were sequenced as 87-base-pair reads on the Illumina HiSeq System. Per the original workflow: Across the roughly 670 repertoires, a later analysis counted about 81 million unique TCR beta chains, around 10 million of which were shared by at least two donors. Raw reads were error-corrected and collapsed into unique sequences with a nearest-neighbor algorithm that merged closely related sequences to remove PCR and sequencing errors. Alignment of CDR3 sequences to IMGT reference sequences was used to assign V, D and J gene segments. For a sequence to be retained, a match of at least six nucleotides to both a V gene segment and a J gene segment was required. A rearrangement counted as productive if the CDR3 had no stop codons and remained in frame with V and J, and every other rearrangement counted as non-productive. Following IMGT convention, CDR3 was defined as the stretch from the second conserved V-encoded cysteine to the conserved J-encoded phenylalanine. Sequences without an unambiguous match to a single V gene segment were excluded from the earlier analysis of about 600 of the donors. In an earlier analysis of approximately 610 of the donors, V segments were called functional above 56.7% productive rearrangements and were called segregating when the between-donor standard deviation exceeded 5%. To diagnose cytomegalovirus status from the catalog of TCR beta chain sequences, a statistical classification framework was built. In a later analysis, V and J genes were assigned by comparing TCR nucleotide sequences against IMGT/GENE-DB human TR gene sequences. A later analysis assigned CDR3 sequences and most-parsimonious VDJ recombination scenarios with the TCRdist pipeline. In a later analysis, every TCR beta chain was defined by the combination of its CDR3 amino acid sequence and its V-gene family, and reads without a unique V-gene family were dropped. A later analysis removed 592 highly shared, low-generation-probability nucleotide sequences to deal with suspected cross-contamination and a sequencing artifact. For each public chain, a later analysis derived a clonal expansion index from normalized ranks of inferred template counts within each repertoire. A later analysis computed generation probabilities with a VDJ recombination model fitted to out-of-frame rearrangements, and checked the results against IGoR. Hypergeometric tests were used in a later analysis to score TCR-TCR, TCR-HLA and TCR-CMV co-occurrence, with a repertoire-size bias correction applied to the TCR pairs. A later analysis estimated false discovery rates by permuting HLA or CMV assignments 20 times. In a later analysis, co-occurring TCRs were grouped using DBSCAN, with TCRdist sequence similarity added in when clustering inside HLA-allele-positive subsets. Repertoires with fewer than 30,000 or more than 120,000 public chains were left out of co-occurrence clustering, as were about 5 repertoires with anomalous nucleotide sharing. TCRdb obtained this table from immuneACCESS and retained in-frame rearrangements with V and J assigned. These tables miss some clones; where compared with another copy, unresolved V genes account for less than half of the shortfall, and the remainder is unexplained. V and J calls and clone size are as listed in that table; D and trimming were resolved from the DNA. This sample comprises about 140,000 clones, approximately 80% of them detected only once. The biggest ten clones account for 1% to 1.5% of the sample.

In total, 666 healthy bone marrow donors made up the cohort. At the time of sampling, every cohort member was nominally healthy, though immune exposures that went unrecorded were likely present. The donor was CMV seropositive and was included in the group of 250 to 300 seropositive cohort members. A peripheral blood sample was provided by each donor, and peripheral blood mononuclear cells were used for TCR beta sequencing. The Qiagen DNeasy Blood Extraction Kit was used to extract genomic DNA from the blood cell samples. To note about this clone: Its antigen has not been determined. The record has no base qualities; no much larger clone is one base away.

The research as a whole found: The earlier analysis of 450 to 700 of the donors excluded some 16 rarely observed V segments, including chromosome 9 orphons, because counts were too low. HLA typing was unavailable for some donors at each locus, so association tests used only the typed subset. In a later analysis, the rate of TCR association differed among HLA loci, with DRB1 alleles having the most associated TCRs and HLA-C alleles having the fewest. Linkage disequilibrium might explain the correlated functional status among segregating V segments, but an unknown experimental factor could not be ruled out. In both the original and validation cohorts, the classifier was reported to diagnose cytomegalovirus status with high specificity and sensitivity. V-gene and J-gene trimming of TCR beta chains was associated with a missense DCLRE1C variant in a later genetic analysis, and the association was replicated in an independent cohort. Assigning TCR associations to individual alleles was difficult when HLA alleles, especially DR and DQ, strongly co-occurred. In a later analysis, more than 15,000 TCR beta sequences were associated with specific HLA alleles at a false discovery rate of 0.05. Several of the top co-occurrence clusters appeared to be linked to parvovirus B19, influenza, CMV and Epstein-Barr virus, according to a later analysis. The cohort was sequenced for TCR beta chains only, and without alpha or paired-chain data the features that could be detected were limited. While some public TCRs were present in many individuals, most TCR sequences turned up only very rarely across donors. A further reported finding was that TCR beta sequences accurately predicted the HLA-A and HLA-B alleles for most subjects in the first cohort. A later analysis found that HLA-associated TCR beta chains were more clonally expanded and had lower generation probabilities than equally common non-associated chains. A later analysis found that most CMV-associated TCR beta chains appeared HLA-restricted, with HLA associations seemingly driven largely by CMV exposure. According to the authors, the approach could potentially be generalized to other disease states and immunological phenotypes. In an earlier analysis of around 500 of the donors, most TCR beta V segments appeared in productive rearrangements about 87% or about 30% of the time, broadly matching IMGT annotations. The study gave a list of some 150 TCR beta chains associated with cytomegalovirus. In vitro tests confirmed that three of the cytomegalovirus-associated TCR beta chains recognize cytomegalovirus antigens. A later genetic analysis reported fewer N-insertions in productive TCRs among donors in an Asian-associated ancestry cluster than the roughly 640-donor mean. The only immune exposure information available for the cohort was CMV serostatus. A cluster of highly shared sequence variants was judged likely to represent a technical artifact of the sequencing pipeline. Roughly uniform sequencing depth across donors was assumed in presence/absence analyses, although this assumption may not hold.

The clonotype was recovered from a male donor in good health and CMV-seropositive. Specimen: PBMCs.

Read as DNA, the sequence is TGTGCCAGCAGCTTAGAGGGGACTAGCGGGGGGCCCGCGAACACCGGGGAGCTGTTTTTT. Protein translation: CASSLEGTSGGPANTGELFF. The rearrangement combines TRBV11-2 with TRBJ2-2, and TRBD2 matches 15 of the central bases. Trimming takes 0 bases off V and 0 bases off J; junction bases not matched to a gene: 5. Looking up the germline V gene yields CDR1 SGHAT and CDR2 FQNNGV. The CDR3 numbers 20 residues from cysteine through phenylalanine. Only the CDR3 portion is preserved as DNA: 60 bases, with reading frame beginning at the first base.